Listed here are 22 T cell receptor beta chains from one sample, sequenced in a study of T cell repertoires in cytomegalovirus infection. Each CDR3 protein is one row after TCRdb ran MiXCR on the reads. The table records about 180,000 distinct CDR3 sequences, about an eighth of them present only once. Sequencing was performed on PBMCs. These receptors were taken from a human donor in good health (CMV status not recorded). Some clones in this sample may be carry-over from other donors' samples.

The rearrangement joins TRBV9 to TRBJ2-6, with D maybe TRBD1 (5 bases). This CDR3 is 15 amino acids long. Germline V gives CDR1 SGDLS, CDR2 YYNGEE. Trimming removed 2 bases at V and 0 bases at J, with 6 bases between. CDR3 region: CASSVDSSGANVLTF. For the CDR3, the DNA is TGTGCCAGCAGCGTCGACAGCTCTGGGGCCAACGTCCTGACTTTC.

This chain joins TRBV29-1 and TRBJ1-1; tentatively, D is TRBD1 (5 bases). Germline V gives CDR1 SQVTM, CDR2 ANQGSEA. Trimming shortened V by 3 bases and J by 6 bases, and 14 bases separated the two germline ends. The CDR3 is 13 residues long. CDR3 nucleotide sequence: TGCAGCGTTGACCATGGGGGAAACCCTGAAGCTTTCTTT. Translating gives CSVDHGGNPEAFF.

The J gene is TRBJ2-7, the V gene TRBV15; 7 nucleotides line up with TRBD2. The germline gives CDR1 LNHNV, CDR2 YYDKDF (reference sequence). Trimming at V came to 3 bases and at J to 4 bases, leaving 6 bases not matched to a gene. The CDR3 spans 14 residues. The CDR3 loop is CATSSLGGSYEQYF. The CDR3 DNA reads as TGTGCCACCAGCAGCCTCGGGGGGAGTTACGAGCAGTACTTC.

The chain combines TRBV14 with TRBJ2-1; possible D gene TRBD1, 5 bases. The CDR3 sequence is 13 residues long. The germline CDR1 and CDR2 sequences are SGHDN and FVKESK. Deletions cut 1 base from V and 6 bases from J, with 7 bases between. The DNA of the CDR3 is TGTGCCAGCAGCCAAGGACAGTTCAATGAGCAGTTCTTC. Its protein product is CASSQGQFNEQFF.

This clonotype was seen at least ten times. This chain links TRBV7-9 with TRBJ2-4, with 9 bases fitting TRBD2. CDR1 is SEHNR, CDR2 FQNEAQ, per germline (reference sequence). The CDR3 is 13 residues long. J gave up 8 bases and V 5 bases, and 4 bases lay outside the gene matches. Here the CDR3 DNA reads TGTGCCAGCAGCCTCGCGGGGGGGGACATTCAGTACTTC. It yields the protein CASSLAGGDIQYF.

The J gene is TRBJ2-7, the V gene TRBV20-1; TRBD1 matches 8 bases. The CDR3 runs to 13 residues. J was trimmed by 0 bases and V by 6 bases; bases with no gene match: 4. In germline, CDR1 is DFQATT, CDR2 SNEGSKA (reference sequence). The CDR3 sequence: CSARTGSSYEQYF. The CDR3 DNA sequence: TGCAGTGCCCGGACAGGGAGCTCCTACGAGCAGTACTTC.

This chain links TRBV10-3 with TRBJ1-1; tentative D call: TRBD1 (5 bases). Trimming removed 11 bases from V and 2 bases from J, with 15 bases in between. This CDR3 region has 13 residues. The germline gives CDR1 ENHRY, CDR2 SYGVKD. The CDR3 loop is CAGEQEFNTEAFF. CDR3 bases: TGTGCCGGCGAACAGGAATTTAACACTGAAGCTTTCTTT.

The CDR3 DNA follows: TGTGCCATCAGTGATCAGAAGGGGGTAGCCTACAATGAGCAGTTCTTC. It specifies CAISDQKGVAYNEQFF. V gene TRBV10-3 combines with J gene TRBJ2-1, with D possibly TRBD1 on 6 matching bases. The CDR3 contains 16 residues. V was trimmed by 3 bases and J by 2 bases, leaving 14 bases between them. The germline gives CDR1 ENHRY, CDR2 SYGVKD.

This clonotype was observed many times. The chain joins TRBV7-2 to TRBJ1-4; the match to TRBD1 covers 9 bases. The CDR3 contains 16 residues. Germline CDR1 reads SGHTA; CDR2 reads FQGNSA. The ends lost 11 bases at V and 1 base at J; junction bases unmatched: 11. CDR3 sequence (DNA): TGTGCCTCGGCAGTGGACAGGGGTTTAACTAATGAAAAACTGTTTTTT. As protein: CASAVDRGLTNEKLFF.

This chain links TRBV6-2 or TRBV6-3 with TRBJ1-4; tentative D call: TRBD1 (5 bases). The CDR3 extends over 16 amino acids. Germline V CDR1 and CDR2: MNHEY, SVGEGT. Trimming removed 5 bases at V and 0 bases at J, with 13 bases between. The CDR3, as DNA: TGTGCCAGCAGTCGACTGGGACTCGCAACTAATGAAAAACTGTTTTTT. As protein: CASSRLGLATNEKLFF.

This clonotype has only a few counts. V is TRBV20-1 and J is TRBJ2-1; no clear D gene. V was clipped by 5 bases and J by 8 bases, with 10 bases between them. Germline CDR1 reads DFQATT; CDR2 reads SNEGSKA (reference sequence). CDR3 length: 11 residues. The CDR3 DNA reads TGCAGTGCTCCCTGGGTAGATGAGCAGTTCTTC. This sequence encodes CSAPWVDEQFF.

V usage is TRBV25-1 and J usage is TRBJ2-2; 8 nucleotides align to TRBD2. From germline, CDR1 is MGHDK and CDR2 SYGVNS. V dropped 6 bases and J dropped 5; count of bases not matched to a gene: 8. The CDR3 is 15 residues long. CDR3 DNA sequence: TGTGCCAGCAGACCCTCACTAGCGGTGACCGGGGAGCTGTTTTTT. Protein sequence: CASRPSLAVTGELFF.

In this sample, this clonotype turned up many times. The V gene is TRBV7-2, the J gene TRBJ1-5; 7 nucleotides align to TRBD1. The CDR3 spans 16 residues. CDR1 SGHTA and CDR2 FQGNSA come from the germline V gene. With V trimmed by 4 bases and J by 1 base, 7 bases remained unmatched. This chain's CDR3 is CASSSLQGRSNQPQHF. CDR3 coding DNA: TGTGCCAGCAGCTCACTACAGGGGCGGAGCAATCAGCCCCAGCATTTT. The entire variable domain, with the rest obtained from reference TRBV7-2 and TRBJ1-5, is as follows: GAGVSQSPSNKVTEKGKDVELRCDPISGHTALYWYRQSLGQGLEFLIYFQGNSAPDKSGLPSDRFSAERTGGSVSTLTIQRTQQEDSAVYLCASSSLQGRSNQPQHFGDGTRLSIL.

This clonotype was recorded at least ten times. The chain is built from TRBV11-2 and TRBJ2-1, with 12 positions matching TRBD2. The CDR3 runs 16 residues. Germline trimming cut 5 bases from V and 6 bases from J; bases unmatched to any gene: 8. CDR1 is SGHAT and CDR2 is FQNNGV in the germline V gene. CDR3 nucleotides: TGTGCCAGCAGCGGGGGACTAGCGGGTCCTGGCAATGAGCAGTTCTTC. It codes for CASSGGLAGPGNEQFF.

This clonotype was seen repeatedly, ten times or more. This CDR3 is CASSYDRLASRPYNEQFF. In nucleotides, the CDR3 is TGTGCCAGCAGTTACGACAGACTAGCGAGCAGACCCTACAATGAGCAGTTCTTC. This chain uses TRBV6-5 with TRBJ2-1; 8 bases align to TRBD2. The V and J ends lost 2 bases and 2 bases, in that order; junction bases with no gene match: 11. CDR3 size: 18 residues. CDR1 is MNHEY, CDR2 SVGAGI, per germline.

The chain uses TRBV9 and TRBJ1-1; D uncertain. V gave up 0 bases and J gave up 1 base, with 10 bases separating them. The CDR3 contains 15 residues. The germline V gene encodes CDR1 SGDLS and CDR2 YYNGEE. CDR3 loop: CASSVGAAPNTEAFF. The DNA for the CDR3 is TGTGCCAGCAGCGTAGGGGCGGCCCCGAACACTGAAGCTTTCTTT.

There are many counts of this clonotype. V is TRBV7-2 and J is TRBJ2-7, with 8 nucleotides matching TRBD1. V lost 8 bases and J lost 4; bases outside the gene matches: 13. The germline V gene has CDR1 SGHTA and CDR2 FQGNSA. CDR3 length: 15 residues. The CDR3 loop is CASGARQGSHYEQYF. CDR3 bases: TGTGCCAGCGGGGCAAGACAGGGGTCCCATTACGAGCAGTACTTC.

This clonotype occurred a few times. CDR3 protein: CASSILAAYSNEQFF. In DNA form, the CDR3 reads TGTGCCAGTAGTATACTAGCGGCATACTCCAATGAGCAGTTCTTC. The rearrangement uses TRBV19 and TRBJ2-1; 7 nucleotides line up with TRBD2. The CDR3 runs 15 residues. V shed 2 bases and J 6 bases; nucleotides not matched to a gene: 7. Germline CDR1 and CDR2: LNHDA and SQIVND (reference sequence).

DNA of the CDR3: TGTGCCAGCAGCCAAGAAGAGGCGGACACTACCTTTTACACAGATACGCAGTATTTT. Residues: CASSQEEADTTFYTDTQYF. This chain uses TRBV4-2 with TRBJ2-3, with a possible D match to TRBD1 (5 bases). Germline CDR1 LGHNA, CDR2 YNFKEQ. Trimming took 0 bases from V and 2 from J, leaving 21 bases between them. The CDR3 has 19 amino acids.

This clonotype was seen only a few times. The chain links TRBV3-1 to TRBJ2-7; D gene uncertain. The V gene's germline CDR1 is LGHDT and CDR2 YNNKEL (reference sequence). V shed 1 base and J shed 2 bases, with 9 bases lying between them. CDR3 length: 14 amino acids. Written as DNA, the CDR3 is TGTGCCAGCAGCCAAGTCGCAGGCCCCTACGAGCAGTACTTC. Its protein product is CASSQVAGPYEQYF.

The chain employs TRBV2 and TRBJ2-1; 7 bases align to TRBD2. Losses at the gene ends were 3 bases for V and 2 bases for J; bases not matched to a gene: 4. This CDR3 is 15 amino acids long. The germline CDR1 and CDR2 sequences are SNHLY and FYNNEI. As DNA, the CDR3 is TGTGCCAGCAGTGACGGTGGGAGGGCCTACAATGAGCAGTTCTTC. Translation: CASSDGGRAYNEQFF.

This clonotype was observed many times. The V and J genes are TRBV7-2 and TRBJ2-5; 7 bases align to TRBD1. Germline V gene data show CDR1 as SGHTA and CDR2 as FQGNSA. The CDR3 contains 14 residues. J gave up 2 bases and V 5 bases, and 5 bases lay outside the gene matches. CDR3 sequence: CASSPGTVQETQYF. In nucleotides, the CDR3 is TGTGCCAGCAGCCCCGGGACAGTACAAGAGACCCAGTACTTC.